This TCR beta chain appears in the sequencing data of a study of molecular identifiers for immune sequencing clone quantification. Both previously described methods and listed TCR primers were employed to make bulk TCR libraries. TCRdb passed the PCR reads through MiXCR, listing each CDR3 protein once. The top ten hold 0.7% to 1% of the sample, which has under 600,000 distinct CDR3 sequences, about a fifth seen once. Sorting recovered naive CD8 T cells on a CD8+CD4-CCR7+CD45RA+ profile. Whole-study findings and limits: Amid some 1 million naive cells, spiked Jurkat TCR RNA from one cell was reportedly still detectable. Clones above 20 RNA copies held over 98% of effector molecules, under 1% in naive cells.

A word on this clonotype: The target antigen is unknown. Possible read error: a much larger clone is one base away. This CDR3 is missing its conserved last phenylalanine or tryptophan, likely due to a read error.

V lost 4 bases and J 9 bases, leaving 10 bases between the germline ends. Germline CDR1 SEHNR, CDR2 FQNEAQ (reference sequence). This CDR3 spans 12 amino acids. The sequencing sample was made of naive CD8+ T cells from blood, with Jurkat cell RNA spiked in. Indicated subset: FACS-sorted CD8+CD4-CCR7+CD45RA+ naive T cells. The sequence was collected from a human donor in good health. Some libraries in this study had Jurkat cell RNA spiked in. The chain combines TRBV7-9 with TRBJ2-1, with unresolved D. The CDR3 protein is CASSSLVGEQFL. CDR3 nucleotides: TGTGCCAGCAGCTCACTTGTGGGTGAGCAGTTCCTC.